Reported below is one T cell receptor (beta chain). The sample is drawn from a study of blood T cell repertoires in COVID-19. About the research overall: The United States, Italy and Spain were the sources of the acute and convalescent COVID-19 samples. The analysed material was cDNA or gDNA that came from T cells, B-cell-depleted T cells, or PBMCs.

The CDR3 sequence is 14 residues long. Trimming took 4 bases from V and 8 from J; bases not matched to a gene: 7. Germline V gives CDR1 SGHTA, CDR2 FQGNSA. Authors' data handling: It was from reference gene primer amplification that nucleated cell counts were estimated. TCRdb's table, derived via immunoSEQ multiplex PCR, lists solely in-frame clones and lacks some. The V and J calls and clone size are taken from that table; D and trimming were inferred from the DNA. The repertoire has some 150,000 clones, 80% to 90% of them found once; the top ten carry 2.6%. The clonotype originates from a human donor with acute or convalescent COVID-19. The donor label of this sample is uncertain. This sequence joins TRBV7-2 and TRBJ2-2, with TRBD1 matching over 7 bases. Sequenced material: peripheral blood. As DNA, the CDR3 is TGTGCCAGCAGCTCTAACAGGGGCAGGGGGGAGCTGTTTTTT. This gives the protein CASSSNRGRGELFF.